This T cell receptor beta chain originates from a study of T-cell memory formation after mild COVID-19. Study-level results: The SARS-CoV-2 specificity of second-wave clones reaching peak at day 37 remained unverified.

On this clonotype itself: What it binds is not known.

From the 5' RACE reads, TCRdb called clonotypes with MiXCR, one entry per CDR3 protein. The repertoire includes hundreds of thousands of distinct CDR3 sequences, about 16% of them detected once, and approximately 20% sits in the top ten. This CDR3 contains 15 residues. Per the germline V gene, CDR1 is SGHAT and CDR2 is FQNNGV. Trimming shortened V by 3 bases and J by 1 base, and 12 bases separated the two germline ends. This clonotype originated in a man in his late teens or twenties who had mild COVID-19 (a few samples of this study predate the infection). Cell type and time point are not known. The V and J genes are TRBV11-2 and TRBJ1-1; D ambiguous. Specimen: PBMCs or a T cell subset sorted from them (not recorded which). The CDR3 protein is CASSFGNRRNTEAFF. The CDR3 DNA sequence: TGTGCCAGCAGCTTTGGAAACAGAAGGAACACTGAAGCTTTCTTT.